One and the same sample provided the 16 T cell receptor beta chains below, sequenced in a study of T-cell memory formation after mild COVID-19. Each CDR3 protein is one row after TCRdb ran MiXCR on the 5' RACE reads. Here the sample spans roughly 200,000 distinct CDR3 sequences, over 20% being singletons. The sample consisted of PBMCs or a T cell subset sorted from them (not recorded which). These receptors were obtained from an adult woman who had mild COVID-19 (a few samples of this study predate the infection). Cell type and time point are not known.

This clonotype was seen only a few times. The chain uses TRBV16 and TRBJ2-1; D is uncertain. CDR3 length: 12 residues. V lost 1 base and J 7 bases, leaving 5 bases between the germline ends. The germline V gene encodes CDR1 KGHSY and CDR2 FQNENV. The CDR3: CASSQLGNEQFF. DNA for the CDR3: TGTGCCAGCAGCCAATTAGGGAATGAGCAGTTCTTC.

This clonotype has more than one count but fewer than ten. The V and J genes are TRBV6-2 or TRBV6-3 and TRBJ2-7; TRBD2 might be the D (6 bases). CDR1 MNHEY and CDR2 SVGEGT come from the germline V gene. Trimming removed 8 bases at V and 2 bases at J, with 16 bases between. This CDR3 comprises 14 residues. CDR3 in DNA: TGTGCCAGCGGTGGATGGGGGGAACCCTACGAGCAGTACTTC. Protein: CASGGWGEPYEQYF.

The chain uses TRBV11-2 and TRBJ2-7; D is undetermined. V shed 2 bases and J shed 2 bases, with 13 bases lying between them. The length of the CDR3 is 15 residues. Germline loops: CDR1 SGHAT, CDR2 FQNNGV. The CDR3 coding sequence is TGTGCCAGCAGCTTAAGTTCAGGTTCGCCCTACGAGCAGTACTTC. Translation: CASSLSSGSPYEQYF.

The chain couples TRBV9 to TRBJ2-2; D call uncertain. The V end was cut by 0 bases, the J end by 5 bases, with 8 bases between. There are 14 residues in the CDR3. The germline V gene has CDR1 SGDLS and CDR2 YYNGEE. For the CDR3, the DNA is TGTGCCAGCAGCGTAGAATTCTGGACCGGGGAGCTGTTTTTT. Translating it yields CASSVEFWTGELFF.

The sample holds a few counts of this clonotype. V usage is TRBV9 and J usage is TRBJ2-3, with 14 bases fitting TRBD2. CDR3 length equals 18 residues. Germline V gene lookup returns CDR1 SGDLS and CDR2 YYNGEE. The ends lost 3 bases at V and 4 bases at J; junction bases unmatched: 10. The CDR3 bases are TGTGCCAGCAGCGAACGGGGACTAGCGGGAGATCCGGCAGATACGCAGTATTTT. Translating it yields CASSERGLAGDPADTQYF.

This clonotype was detected a few times. The J gene is TRBJ2-7, the V gene TRBV18, with 7 positions matching TRBD2. The ends lost 0 bases at V and 3 bases at J; junction bases unmatched: 2. The CDR3 extends over 14 amino acids. Germline CDR1 reads KGHSH; CDR2 reads LQKENI. This CDR3 is CASSPPWGGYEQYF. CDR3 in DNA: TGTGCCAGCTCACCACCGTGGGGGGGCTACGAGCAGTACTTC.

The V and J genes are TRBV27 and TRBJ1-1; D unclear. The V gene lost 6 bases and the J gene lost 1 base, with 9 bases spanning the gap. This CDR3 contains 13 residues. Germline CDR1 reads MNHEY; CDR2 reads SMNVEV (reference sequence). CDR3 sequence: CASRFFENTEAFF. The CDR3 coding sequence is TGTGCCAGCAGGTTCTTCGAGAACACTGAAGCTTTCTTT.

V usage is TRBV7-8 and J usage is TRBJ2-7, with no clear D. V was trimmed by 5 bases and J by 0 bases, leaving 14 bases between them. The germline CDR1 and CDR2 sequences are SGHVS and FQNEAQ. The CDR3 consists of 15 residues. The CDR3 nucleotides read TGTGCCAGCAGCCCCTTGAGACCAAACTCCTACGAGCAGTACTTC. It encodes CASSPLRPNSYEQYF.

This clonotype turned up a few times. V is TRBV5-6 and J is TRBJ1-1; D gene ambiguous. The CDR3 covers 15 residues. V lost 4 bases and J 10 bases, leaving 23 bases between the germline ends. Per germline, CDR1 SGHDT and CDR2 YYEEEE. The CDR3 loop is CASSLRRVRSWAAFF. As DNA, the CDR3 is TGTGCCAGCAGCCTGAGAAGGGTTCGTTCGTGGGCAGCTTTCTTT.

Notes on this clonotype: A much larger clone is a single base away; this may be a read error. J is TRBJ2-1 and V is TRBV9; D ambiguous. This CDR3 is 12 amino acids long. Germline CDR1 SGDLS, CDR2 YYNGEE. Trimming pared 4 bases from V and 4 bases from J, leaving 6 bases between. The DNA for the CDR3 is TGTGCCAGCAGCTTAGAGTACAATGAGCAGTTCTTC. Its translation is CASSLEYNEQFF.

The gene calls are TRBV7-9 and TRBJ2-1, with D possibly being TRBD1 or TRBD2 (6 bases each). The CDR3 runs to 16 residues. CDR1 and CDR2 (germline): SEHNR, FQNEAQ (reference sequence). Trimming shortened V by 5 bases and J by 6 bases, and 20 bases separated the two germline ends. CDR3 in DNA: TGTGCCAGCAGCCCCCCATGGGGGGCCGGGGTCAATGAGCAGTTCTTC. Amino acids: CASSPPWGAGVNEQFF.

This chain uses TRBV6-4 with TRBJ2-3; D is ambiguous. Deletions cut 2 bases from V and 3 bases from J, with 6 bases between. The CDR3 contains 13 residues. Germline CDR1 is MRHNA and CDR2 is SNTAGT. CDR3 region: CASSDTETDTQYF. The CDR3 bases are TGTGCCAGCAGTGACACAGAAACAGATACGCAGTATTTT.

This clonotype has a handful of counts. V gene TRBV4-3 combines with J gene TRBJ2-5; perhaps TRBD2 as D (6 bases). Trimming removed 0 bases at V and 1 base at J, with 6 bases between. The germline V gene encodes CDR1 LGHNA and CDR2 YSLEER. The CDR3 is 14 amino acids. CDR3 in DNA: TGCGCCAGCAGCCAAGAGCGGGGCCAAGAGACCCAGTACTTC. Its translation is CASSQERGQETQYF.

This clonotype appeared a few times. The genes are TRBV29-1 and TRBJ2-3, with TRBD2 identical over 13 bases. V lost 4 bases, J lost 4 bases, and 14 bases stayed unmatched. The CDR3 length is 18 residues. Looked up from germline, CDR1 is SQVTM and CDR2 is ANQGSEA. The CDR3: CSVVDETGLAGWSDTQYF. CDR3 coding DNA: TGCAGCGTTGTCGACGAAACGGGACTAGCGGGGTGGTCAGATACGCAGTATTTT.

This clonotype was counted only a few times. The genes are TRBV5-1 and TRBJ1-1; D is perhaps TRBD1 (5 bases). Trimming removed 0 bases at V and 6 bases at J, with 9 bases between. CDR1 is SGHRS and CDR2 is YFSETQ in the germline V gene. The CDR3 runs 13 residues. CDR3 sequence: CASSLVGAAEAFF. CDR3 DNA: TGCGCCAGCAGCTTGGTTGGGGCAGCTGAAGCTTTCTTT. Supplemented by reference TRBV5-1 and TRBJ1-1, the full variable domain reads KAGVTQTPRYLIKTRGQQVTLSCSPISGHRSVSWYQQTPGQGLQFLFEYFSETQRNKGNFPGRFSGRQFSNSRSEMNVSTLELGDSALYLCASSLVGAAEAFFGQGTRLTVV.

The chain recombines TRBV7-9 with TRBJ2-5, with D uncertain. The CDR3 spans 15 residues. V lost 5 bases and J 2 bases, leaving 15 bases between the germline ends. CDR1 and CDR2 from the germline V gene are SEHNR and FQNEAQ (reference sequence). CDR3 bases: TGTGCCAGCAGCCGCGCATCGGAGATTCAAGAGACCCAGTACTTC. It codes for CASSRASEIQETQYF.